This is a list of T cell receptor beta chains from one sample in a study of cytomegalovirus exposure and HLA in healthy donors. Using immunoSEQ multiplex PCR, the repertoire was profiled, and TCRdb retains in-frame clones only, with some absent. This sample has 170,000 or so clones, with around 84% found just once. The sequencing sample was made of PBMCs. All receptors come from a man between 18 and 35 years old in good health and CMV-seropositive. Each CDR3 is given with its conserved first and last residue. Fields, in order: V gene, D gene, J gene, clone size, CDR3 DNA, CDR3 protein. The D gene is left open where the match is weak. Not every row has a clone size; where given, it reads once, few, many or a size class.

TRBV23-1	TRBD1	TRBJ2-6	-	TGCGCCAGCAGTCAATCGAAGGGTCCGGGACAGGGGGCGGCGGGGGCCAACGTCCTGACTTTC	CASSQSKGPGQGAAGANVLTF
TRBV2	-	TRBJ2-7	-	TGTGCCAGCAGTGAACTCTACGAGCAGTACTTC	CASSELYEQYF
TRBV13	-	TRBJ1-3	once	TGTGCCAGCAGCTTAGGGGGCCGCGGGGACACCATATATTTT	CASSLGGRGDTIYF
TRBV28	-	TRBJ1-1	-	TGTGCCAGCAGTTTAAGTGGTACAGGGAGTTTGGCTTTCTTT	CASSLSGTGSLAFF
TRBV5-5	TRBD2	TRBJ2-7	-	TGTGCCAGCAGCGGGGGGAGGGCGGGAGTTGGCTACGAGCAGTACTTC	CASSGGRAGVGYEQYF
TRBV4-1	TRBD2	TRBJ2-1	-	TGCGCCAGCAGCCAATTCCTAGCGGGAGGGTCTGATGAGCAGTTCTTC	CASSQFLAGGSDEQFF
TRBV28	-	TRBJ2-7	-	TGTGCCAGCAGTGGCGCCTCAATGTCGGATGGAGTAGGCGAGCAGTACTTC	CASSGASMSDGVGEQYF
TRBV13	-	TRBJ1-1	-	TGTGCCAGCAGCTTAGCCGAGGAGCTGAACACTGAAGCTTTCTTT	CASSLAEELNTEAFF
TRBV2	TRBD2	TRBJ2-2	once	TGTGCCAGCAATGGACTAGCGGGGCTCTCGGGGCTGTTTTTT	CASNGLAGLSGLFF
TRBV9	TRBD1	TRBJ1-2	-	TGTGCCAGCAGCGTCCGGGACAGGGGGCATAACTATGGCTACACCTTC	CASSVRDRGHNYGYTF
TRBV11-2	TRBD1	TRBJ2-7	-	TGTGCCAGCAGCTCTACCGGGCAGGGGGCATACGAGCAGTACTTC	CASSSTGQGAYEQYF
TRBV11-3	-	TRBJ2-7	-	TGTGCCAGCAGCTTAGACGGCGGAGCCGAGCAGTACTTC	CASSLDGGAEQYF
TRBV19	-	TRBJ1-1	-	TGTGCCAGTAGTACGGGGGTGGGCACTGAAGCTTTCTTT	CASSTGVGTEAFF
TRBV6-1	TRBD1	TRBJ1-4	-	TGTGCCAGCAGAGGGACAGGGGGCTGGGAAAAACTGTTTTTT	CASRGTGGWEKLFF
TRBV7-9	TRBD1	TRBJ2-2	-	TGTGCCAGCAGCCCCCGGACAGGGAAGAACACCGGGGAGCTGTTTTTT	CASSPRTGKNTGELFF
TRBV6-1	TRBD1	TRBJ1-1	-	TGTGCCAGCGGGGGACAGGGGGGCACTGAAGCTTTCTTT	CASGGQGGTEAFF
TRBV11-2	-	TRBJ2-3	-	TGTGCCAGCAGCGCAAGGGACACCCTTAGCACAGATACGCAGTATTTT	CASSARDTLSTDTQYF
TRBV6-5	TRBD2	TRBJ2-7	-	TGTGCCAGCAGTTACTCAGACGGGGGAGGGGTTGAGCAGTACTTC	CASSYSDGGGVEQYF
TRBV5-1	-	TRBJ2-1	-	TGCGCCAGCAGCTTAGGTGGGGACCGGGGGTACAATGAGCAGTTCTTC	CASSLGGDRGYNEQFF
TRBV29-1	-	TRBJ1-1	-	TGCAGCGTTGAAAGGCGAGCGGGGAACACTGAAGCTTTCTTT	CSVERRAGNTEAFF
TRBV7-9	TRBD1	TRBJ2-7	-	TGTGCCAGCACCCAGGACAGGGTCGGAAGCGAGCAGTACTTC	CASTQDRVGSEQYF
TRBV6-1	TRBD1	TRBJ2-5	-	TGTGCCAGCAGTGGACAGGGAAACCAAGAGACCCAGTACTTC	CASSGQGNQETQYF
TRBV30	-	TRBJ2-2	-	TGTGCCTGGACAAACACCGGGGAGCTGTTTTTT	CAWTNTGELFF
TRBV4-1	-	TRBJ1-1	-	TGCGCCAGCAGCCAAGGGGCAGAACCCCTTCGCACTGAAGCTTTCTTT	CASSQGAEPLRTEAFF
TRBV27	-	TRBJ1-2	-	TGTGCCAGCAGTCCGACACTAGCTAACTATGGCTACACCTTC	CASSPTLANYGYTF
TRBV6-1	TRBD2	TRBJ2-5	-	TGTGCCACCCAAGTCGGGGGGGGAGAGACCCAGTACTTC	CATQVGGGETQYF
TRBV7-9	TRBD1	TRBJ2-7	-	TGTGCCAGCAGCTTAGAGACAGGGATCGGCGAGCAGTACTTC	CASSLETGIGEQYF
TRBV5-1	-	TRBJ1-1	once	TGCGCCAGCAGCTTGTTGGGGGGGGACACTAACACTGAAGCTTTCTTT	CASSLLGGDTNTEAFF
TRBV6-5	TRBD1	TRBJ2-4	few	TGTGCCAGCAGCCCTATGAACAGGGGAGTGAACATTCAGTACTTC	CASSPMNRGVNIQYF
TRBV30	TRBD1	TRBJ1-1	few	TGTGCCTGGAGGGGGACAGGGAATCAAGCTTTCTTT	CAWRGTGNQAFF
TRBV2	TRBD2	TRBJ2-7	-	TGTGCCAGCACTGAATGGCGGGAGGGTCCCTACGAGCAGTACTTC	CASTEWREGPYEQYF
TRBV29-1	TRBD1	TRBJ2-3	-	TGCAGCGTTGGAGGGACAGGAACAGATACGCAGTATTTT	CSVGGTGTDTQYF
TRBV29-1	-	TRBJ2-3	-	TGCAGCGTTGCCCGGACAGACACAGATACGCAGTATTTT	CSVARTDTDTQYF
TRBV5-1	-	TRBJ2-2	-	TGCGCCAGCACTCCGTCCTACGACAGCTCGAACACCGGGGAGCTGTTTTTT	CASTPSYDSSNTGELFF
TRBV5-1	-	TRBJ2-1	-	TGCGCCAGCAGCTTGGCTGGCAGAGGGAGTGAGCAGTTCTTC	CASSLAGRGSEQFF
TRBV5-4	-	TRBJ2-7	-	TGTGCCAGCAGGGACATTACCGGGGGATCTTACGAGCAGTACTTC	CASRDITGGSYEQYF
TRBV28	TRBD1	TRBJ2-5	-	TGTGCCAGCAGTCCGGGGACAGCCGACGGGGAGACCCAGTACTTC	CASSPGTADGETQYF
TRBV7-8	-	TRBJ2-5	-	TGTGCCAGCAGCCACAGGGATGAGACCCAGTACTTC	CASSHRDETQYF
TRBV10-2	TRBD2	TRBJ2-7	-	TGCGCCAGCAGAGAAGCGGGAGGTACCTACGAGCAGTACTTC	CASREAGGTYEQYF
TRBV27	-	TRBJ1-6	-	TGTGCCAGCAGTTTAGGATCGGGGATCAATTCACCCCTCCACTTT	CASSLGSGINSPLHF
TRBV27	TRBD2	TRBJ2-5	-	TGTGCCAGCAGTGGCCTATCACTAGCGGGAGCGGGGGAGACCCAGTACTTC	CASSGLSLAGAGETQYF
TRBV15	-	TRBJ1-2	-	TGTGCCACCTCCCAGGGGAATTATGGCTACACCTTC	CATSQGNYGYTF